A selection of T cell receptor beta chains follows, all from one sample in a study of early T cells in non-severe SARS-CoV-2 infection. From the 5' RACE reads, TCRdb called clonotypes with MiXCR, one entry per CDR3 protein. Of approximately 70,000 distinct CDR3 sequences listed, around an eighth are singletons. The specimen was whole blood. Receptor source: an adult who was a healthcare worker with PCR-confirmed SARS-CoV-2 infection or an uninfected control (not recorded which). Each CDR3 is given with its conserved first and last residue. The D gene is left open where the match is weak. For some rows the clone size is stated as once, few or many, or as a class when expanded; others skip it.

d_call	clone_size	j_call	v_call	cdr3_aa	cdr3_nt
.	.	TRBJ2-1	TRBV20-1	CSASQEGLIDEQFF	TGCAGTGCATCTCAGGAGGGCCTCATCGATGAGCAGTTCTTC
TRBD1	many	TRBJ1-2	TRBV29-1	CSTRQGAYGYTF	TGCAGCACCAGACAGGGTGCCTATGGCTACACCTTC
TRBD1	many	TRBJ2-7	TRBV28	CASSPTGGKSYEQYF	TGTGCCAGCAGTCCAACAGGGGGCAAATCCTACGAGCAGTACTTC
.	many	TRBJ1-1	TRBV7-2	CASRQGIHTEAFF	TGTGCCAGCAGGCAAGGGATCCACACTGAAGCTTTCTTT
TRBD1	many	TRBJ1-5	TRBV20-1	CSARDTRTGTGEKQPQHF	TGCAGTGCTAGAGATACCCGAACAGGGACAGGGGAAAAACAGCCCCAGCATTTT
TRBD2	many	TRBJ2-3	TRBV6-2/TRBV6-3	CASSLGLAGVKTDTQYF	TGTGCCAGCAGTTTGGGACTAGCGGGAGTCAAAACAGATACGCAGTATTTT
TRBD2	many	TRBJ2-7	TRBV3-1	CASSRGSGGYEQYF	TGTGCCAGCAGCCGTGGTTCGGGGGGCTACGAGCAGTACTTC
.	many	TRBJ2-5	TRBV7-2	CASSLERTSQETQYF	TGTGCCAGCAGCTTAGAGAGGACTTCCCAAGAGACCCAGTACTTC
.	.	TRBJ2-5	TRBV10-3	CAIREREVETQYF	TGTGCCATCAGGGAAAGGGAAGTAGAGACCCAGTACTTC
.	.	TRBJ1-1	TRBV6-2/TRBV6-3	CASSIRGTPEAFF	TGTGCCAGCAGTATCAGGGGAACCCCTGAAGCTTTCTTT
TRBD2	many	TRBJ2-1	TRBV4-3	CASSPSGTSGSWYNEQFF	TGCGCCAGCAGCCCGTCCGGGACTAGCGGGAGCTGGTACAATGAGCAGTTCTTC
TRBD2	few	TRBJ2-3	TRBV7-2	CASSLVRTSGSSTDTQYF	TGTGCCAGCAGCTTAGTTAGGACTAGCGGGAGTAGCACAGATACGCAGTATTTT
.	many	TRBJ2-7	TRBV28	CASSLRGTYEQYF	TGTGCCAGCAGTTTACGGGGCACCTACGAGCAGTACTTC
TRBD1	few	TRBJ2-5	TRBV7-2	CASSQGQQETQYF	TGTGCCAGCAGCCAGGGACAGCAAGAGACCCAGTACTTC
TRBD2	many	TRBJ2-2	TRBV7-2	CASSWTSGNTGELFF	TGTGCCAGCAGCTGGACTAGCGGGAACACCGGGGAGCTGTTTTTT
TRBD2	many	TRBJ2-3	TRBV6-6	CASKQWRGSTDTQYF	TGTGCCAGCAAACAATGGCGGGGGAGCACAGATACGCAGTATTTT
.	many	TRBJ2-7	TRBV9	CASSPQLVSPNEQYF	TGTGCCAGCAGCCCACAGCTGGTCTCACCGAATGAGCAGTACTTC
.	few	TRBJ2-5	TRBV12-3/TRBV12-4	CASSPGTFQETQYF	TGTGCCAGCAGCCCCGGGACGTTCCAAGAGACCCAGTACTTC
TRBD1	many	TRBJ1-1	TRBV12-3/TRBV12-4	CASSSGTEGTEAFF	TGTGCCAGCAGTTCCGGGACAGAAGGCACTGAAGCTTTCTTT